Listed below are T cell receptor beta chains from one sample, sequenced in a study of OX40 agonist ivuxolimab in advanced cancers. Measured with immunoSEQ multiplex PCR; TCRdb has only the in-frame clones, and not every one. The data show 71,000 or so clones, around 83% seen once. The sequences come from CD4+ or CD8+ T cells sorted from blood, collected in a trial of the OX40 agonist ivuxolimab. These receptors originate from an adult with an advanced solid tumor such as melanoma, head and neck, liver or kidney cancer. The CDR3 runs from the conserved cysteine through the conserved F or W. D genes are given only for firm matches. Clone size is stated in some rows and not others, as once, few, many or a class when expanded.

v_call	clone_size	d_call	j_call	cdr3_nt	cdr3_aa
TRBV5-8	once	TRBD2	TRBJ2-1	TGTGCCAGCAGCGCAGGGACTAGCGGGAGGGTAGTGAATGAGCAGTTCTTC	CASSAGTSGRVVNEQFF
TRBV11-1	-	-	TRBJ2-5	TGTGCCAGCAGCTTTACAGGGAAAGAGACCCAGTACTTC	CASSFTGKETQYF
TRBV28	-	TRBD2	TRBJ2-1	TGTGCCATCCAAGCTAGCGGGTTCAAAGATGAGCAGTTCTTC	CAIQASGFKDEQFF
TRBV29-1	-	-	TRBJ2-5	TGCAGCGTTGAAGCCAGCGGGCGGGTGTGGGAGACCCAGTACTTC	CSVEASGRVWETQYF
TRBV28	-	-	TRBJ2-7	TGTGCCAGCAGTTTAAAAGACAGCCACTACGAGCAGTACTTC	CASSLKDSHYEQYF
TRBV2	-	TRBD2	TRBJ2-2	TGTGCCAGCAGTGGGTATAGCGGGCCGAACACCGGGGAGCTGTTTTTT	CASSGYSGPNTGELFF
TRBV5-1	-	TRBD1	TRBJ2-5	TGCGCCAGCAGATCGACAGGGGTGACAGAGACCCAGTACTTC	CASRSTGVTETQYF
TRBV7-2	few	-	TRBJ1-2	TGTGCCAGCAGCTTAGACGGCAACTATGGCTACACCTTC	CASSLDGNYGYTF
TRBV7-2	-	-	TRBJ1-1	TGTGCCAGCAGCTTTCAGGGTGGGGCCACTGAAGCTTTCTTT	CASSFQGGATEAFF
TRBV4-1	once	-	TRBJ2-4	TGCGCCAGCAGCCAAACAGGCCTAGCCAAAAACATTCAGTACTTC	CASSQTGLAKNIQYF
TRBV30	-	TRBD2	TRBJ2-1	TGTGCCTGGAGTGTGCCCCGAAGGACTAGCGTAGACAATGAGCAGTTCTTC	CAWSVPRRTSVDNEQFF
TRBV13	-	TRBD1	TRBJ1-5	TGTGCCAGCAGCTTGCAGGGGGGTAGCAATCAGCCCCAGCATTTT	CASSLQGGSNQPQHF
TRBV7-2	-	TRBD2	TRBJ2-3	TGTGCCAGCAGCCTCAGACTAGCGGGGAGGGATACGCAGTATTTT	CASSLRLAGRDTQYF
TRBV28	-	TRBD1	TRBJ1-1	TGTGCCAGCAGTCCAGGGGGCGGGCTGAACACTGAAGCTTTCTTT	CASSPGGGLNTEAFF
TRBV5-5	-	TRBD2	TRBJ2-7	TGTGCCAGCAGCTTAACCGGACTAGCGGGAACCGAGCAGTACTTC	CASSLTGLAGTEQYF
TRBV13	-	-	TRBJ2-7	TGTGCCAGCAGCCCAGACGGCTCCTACGAGCAGTACTTC	CASSPDGSYEQYF
TRBV7-3	-	-	TRBJ1-1	TGTGCCAGCAGCTTAATGGGCGGGAGCTATAACACTGAAGCTTTCTTT	CASSLMGGSYNTEAFF
TRBV11-2	-	TRBD1	TRBJ2-7	TGTGCCAGCAGCTCGCCCGACAGGGGGGACATCGAGCAGTACTTC	CASSSPDRGDIEQYF
TRBV6-1	-	-	TRBJ2-2	TGTGCCAGCAGTACAAACTCGAACACCGGGGAGCTGTTTTTT	CASSTNSNTGELFF
TRBV7-9	-	-	TRBJ2-7	TGTGCCAGCAGCCTCCCCCGGGGCCTAGGGCGTTACGAGCAGTACTTC	CASSLPRGLGRYEQYF
TRBV4-2	-	TRBD2	TRBJ2-2	TGTGCCAGCAGCCAAGAAGCGGGAGGCCCGACCGGGGAGCTGTTTTTT	CASSQEAGGPTGELFF
TRBV5-8	-	-	TRBJ1-2	TGTGCCAGCAGCTCCAAGCGCTATGGCTACACCTTC	CASSSKRYGYTF
TRBV28	few	TRBD1	TRBJ2-1	TGTGCCAGCAGTCCGCTGCGGGGTCGGACAGGGGACTACAATGAGCAGTTCTTC	CASSPLRGRTGDYNEQFF
TRBV29-1	-	TRBD2	TRBJ2-3	TGCAGCAGCCGGGACTACTCCTCAGATACGCAGTATTTT	CSSRDYSSDTQYF
TRBV27	-	-	TRBJ2-1	TGTGCCAGCAGTTTTTCCGGGCGAAACAATGAGCAGTTCTTC	CASSFSGRNNEQFF
TRBV5-1	-	TRBD1	TRBJ2-5	TGCGCCAGCAGCTTCGGACAGGGTGAGACCCAGTACTTC	CASSFGQGETQYF
TRBV6-4	-	-	TRBJ2-2	TGTGCCAGCAGTGACGTAGGGAACACCGGGGAGCTGTTTTTT	CASSDVGNTGELFF
TRBV11-2	-	TRBD2	TRBJ2-1	TGTGCCAGCAGCTCCCGGACTAGCGGGAGGGCCGTAGGTGAGCAGTTCTTC	CASSSRTSGRAVGEQFF
TRBV5-5	-	-	TRBJ2-5	TGTGCCAGCAGCTTGGAAGAGACCCAGTACTTC	CASSLEETQYF
TRBV28	-	TRBD1	TRBJ2-7	TGTGCCAGCAGAGGCAGGGGACAGGGAAAATACGAGCAGTACTTC	CASRGRGQGKYEQYF
TRBV27	-	TRBD1	TRBJ1-4	TGTGCCAGCAGTCGACAGGGGGCGCGGGAAAAACTGTTTTTT	CASSRQGAREKLFF
TRBV7-2	-	-	TRBJ1-5	TGTGCCAGCAGCTTAGGTCAGGGGCAGGGTCAGCCCCAGCATTTT	CASSLGQGQGQPQHF
TRBV7-2	-	TRBD1	TRBJ1-3	TGTGCCAGCAGCTCACCGACAGGGGTTGGAAACACCATATATTTT	CASSSPTGVGNTIYF
TRBV10-3	-	-	TRBJ2-1	TGTGCCATCAGTGAGTCGAAGCTAGCGTCGAATAATGAGCAGTTCTTC	CAISESKLASNNEQFF
TRBV18	once	-	TRBJ2-5	TGTGCCAGCTCACCACCGAACAGCCCCCAAGAGACCCAGTACTTC	CASSPPNSPQETQYF
TRBV6-7	-	TRBD2	TRBJ2-3	TGTGCCAGCAGTTACTCCGTGGCTAGCGGATGCACAGATACGCAGTATTTT	CASSYSVASGCTDTQYF
TRBV6-5	-	-	TRBJ2-6	TGTGCCAGCAGTTACACCCTAAGGGGGGCCAACGTCCTGACTTTC	CASSYTLRGANVLTF
TRBV14	-	-	TRBJ2-7	TGTGCCAGCAGCCCGCGGCCGGGACGCACGTACGAGCAGTACTTC	CASSPRPGRTYEQYF
TRBV29-1	few	-	TRBJ2-7	TGCAGCGTTGAATTGGACAGCCATATCTCCTACGAGCAGTACTTC	CSVELDSHISYEQYF
TRBV28	-	TRBD2	TRBJ2-4	TGTGCCAGCCACGGGGGGATCCGCGGGAGCTCCAAAAACATTCAGTACTTC	CASHGGIRGSSKNIQYF
TRBV13	-	TRBD1	TRBJ2-1	TGTGCCAGCAGCTCTACTACACTCGGGACAGGGGGGTTGGATGAGCAGTTCTTC	CASSSTTLGTGGLDEQFF
TRBV28	-	-	TRBJ2-5	TGTGCCAGCAGTTTCGTCCGAGCGCTAAGACAAGAGACCCAGTACTTC	CASSFVRALRQETQYF
TRBV19	-	-	TRBJ1-3	TGTGCCAGTAGCGGGGGCCCATCTGGAAACACCATATATTTT	CASSGGPSGNTIYF
TRBV13	-	TRBD2	TRBJ2-2	TGTGCCAGCAGCTCGGCCCGAGCTAGCGGGAACACCGGGGAGCTGTTTTTT	CASSSARASGNTGELFF
TRBV30	-	TRBD2	TRBJ2-5	TGTGCCTGGACCCGGGGGGAAGAGACCCAGTACTTC	CAWTRGEETQYF
TRBV6-6	-	TRBD1	TRBJ1-1	TGTGCCAGCACCGAACAGGGGAAAGCTTTCTTT	CASTEQGKAFF
TRBV30	-	-	TRBJ2-5	TGTGCCTGGAATGACAGCGGCGAGACCCAGTACTTC	CAWNDSGETQYF
TRBV11-2	-	TRBD2	TRBJ2-5	TGTGCCAGCAGCTTTCTGGCGGGAGAAAGTGAGACCCAGTACTTC	CASSFLAGESETQYF
TRBV29-1	-	TRBD1	TRBJ2-1	TGCAGCGTTGAAGGCCCCTCGACAGGGGCAGATGAGCAGTTCTTC	CSVEGPSTGADEQFF
TRBV7-8	-	TRBD1	TRBJ1-2	TGTGCCAGCAGCCCGGGACAGTCTTATGGCTACACCTTC	CASSPGQSYGYTF
TRBV10-3	-	TRBD2	TRBJ2-7	TGTGCCAGCAGTTACCAAGCGGGAGGGAGGCACGAGCAGTACTTC	CASSYQAGGRHEQYF
TRBV10-3	-	TRBD2	TRBJ2-1	TGTGCCATCAGTGGGGCTAGCGGGAGTATCAACAATGAGCAGTTCTTC	CAISGASGSINNEQFF
TRBV7-9	-	TRBD2	TRBJ2-5	TGTGCCAGCAGCCCCACGACTAGCGGGAGGGCAGAGACCCAGTACTTC	CASSPTTSGRAETQYF
TRBV11-3	-	-	TRBJ2-5	TGTGCCAGCAGCTTAGATCAAGCGGTAGAGACCCAGTACTTC	CASSLDQAVETQYF
TRBV2	-	TRBD2	TRBJ2-1	TGTGCCAGCAGTGCCCTTATAGCGGGAGGGGTGAATGAGCAGTTCTTC	CASSALIAGGVNEQFF
TRBV28	-	-	TRBJ2-2	TGTGCCAGCAGTTTAGGCAGGACTAACACCGGGGAGCTGTTTTTT	CASSLGRTNTGELFF
TRBV10-3	-	TRBD2	TRBJ2-7	TGTGCCATCAGTGAGTCGCGGACTAGTAACTACGAGCAGTACTTC	CAISESRTSNYEQYF
TRBV19	-	-	TRBJ1-3	TGTGCCAGTAGTATGAAGGGGACTGGAAACACCATATATTTT	CASSMKGTGNTIYF
TRBV5-1	few	-	TRBJ2-5	TGCGCCAGCAGCTCCGGGCAAGAGACCCAGTACTTC	CASSSGQETQYF